This T cell receptor (beta chain) was sequenced in a study of T cell repertoires in cytomegalovirus infection. Study at large: HLA-C-restricted CMV epitopes, recently identified, and well-studied HLA-B-restricted ones were used by the study. Public TCR beta signatures indicated both CMV infection and matching HLA type.

The CDR3 is made up of 14 amino acids. Germline CDR1 and CDR2: MGHRA and YSYEKL. Between the trimmed V and J ends, which lost 3 bases and 5 bases, there was a span of 10 bases. Using its own MiXCR run on the reads, TCRdb lists one record per CDR3 protein. Of about 920,000 distinct CDR3 sequences in the sample, less than 35% were seen once. A few counts support this clonotype. Its antigen remains unknown. Findings of the study overall: HLA-C-restricted CMV clonotypes gave the most frequent clonotype in two of eight donors. Pooled public TCR beta family frequency picked out CMV carriers with the relevant HLA.

Specimen: cultured CD8+ T cells from PBMCs, collected from culture after CMV antigen stimulation. The receptor was derived from a human donor in good health (CMV status not recorded). Some clones in this sample may be carry-over from other donors' samples. The chain employs TRBV4-1 and TRBJ1-4; tentative D call: TRBD1 (5 bases). The CDR3 sequence is CASSQGLYNEKLFF. CDR3 DNA sequence: TGCGCCAGCAGCCAGGGACTGTACAATGAAAAACTGTTTTTT.